Below are 17 T cell receptor beta chains sequenced from a single sample in a study of tumor-infiltrating lymphocytes in primary liver carcinoma. A primer in the constant region served to generate TCR beta cDNA from about 470 ng of total RNA. Three nested multiplex PCR rounds, a slightly modified ARM-PCR method, built the TCR beta libraries. Both of the initial two PCR rounds ran for nine to eleven cycles and employed TRBV1-TRBV30 forward primers alongside a C-beta reverse primer. Via MiXCR, TCRdb re-called the multiplex PCR reads, giving one row per CDR3 protein. The sample lists 99,000 or so distinct CDR3 sequences; approximately 82% were seen once. From roughly 20-30 mg of unsorted bulk tissue, DNA and RNA were co-extracted together. Specimen: liver tumor tissue from sampling region 3. As to subset: tumor region T3, left-lateral pole. These receptors all stem from a middle-aged man with primary liver carcinoma and hepatitis B virus infection.

As concerns this clonotype: Because the CDR3 is missing its conserved closing phenylalanine or tryptophan, this is likely a read error. The DNA is omitted, as the CDR3 cannot be located on it reliably, and the CDR3 follows TCRdb's listing. The chain couples TRBV10-2 to TRBJ2-3. From germline, CDR1 is WSHSY and CDR2 SAAADI. Inclusive of both ends, the CDR3 amounts to 11 amino acids. This CDR3 is CASSHTDTQNL.

This sequence joins TRBV6-1 and TRBJ2-1; D may be TRBD1 or TRBD2 (5 bases each). Trimming removed 8 bases at V and 8 bases at J, with 16 bases between. This CDR3 region has 13 residues. Per the germline V gene, CDR1 is MNHNS and CDR2 is SASEGT. DNA for the CDR3: TGTGCCAGCCCCCGGGACGGAAAGTATGAGCAGTTCTTC. This gives the protein CASPRDGKYEQFF.

About this clonotype itself: Relative to the germline gene, one junction end is altered; a read error may explain this. J is TRBJ2-6 and V is TRBV11-2; D not resolved. The CDR3 extends over 14 amino acids. From germline, CDR1 is SGHAT and CDR2 FQNNGV. CDR3 protein: CASSLPFGANVLTF. The CDR3 DNA reads TGTGCAAGCAGCTTACCCTTTGGGGCCAACGTCCTGACTTTC.

As concerns this clonotype: The germline gene is not matched at one end of the junction; a read error may be the cause. V is TRBV11-2 and J is TRBJ2-7; 9 positions match TRBD2. The CDR3 loop spans 15 amino acids. Germline V gives CDR1 SGHAT, CDR2 FQNNGV. CDR3 nucleotide sequence: TGTGCCAGTAGCTCGTTAGCGGGAGCGAGCCTCGAGCATTACTTC. Amino acid sequence: CASSSLAGASLEHYF.

The CDR3 region has the DNA TGTGCCAGCAGCCAAGAAAGCTTGATAGGGAGTCGTATTTCCTCTGGAAACACCATATATTTT. Its protein is CASSQESLIGSRISSGNTIYF. The chain joins TRBV4-2 to TRBJ1-3; D call uncertain. Per the germline V gene, CDR1 is LGHNA and CDR2 is YNFKEQ. V lost 0 bases, J lost 0 bases, and 24 bases lay in between. The CDR3 spans 21 residues.

This clonotype was counted only a few times. It may be a read error: a sequence one base away is much more abundant. The chain employs TRBV30 and TRBJ2-1; D perhaps matches TRBD2 (7 bases). CDR1 GTSNPN and CDR2 SVGIG come from the germline V gene (reference sequence). The V gene lost 2 bases and the J gene lost 10 bases, with 18 bases spanning the gap. The CDR3 loop spans 14 amino acids. CDR3 sequence (DNA): TGTGCCTGGAGTTTACGGGGGGCCTTTTCGGAGCAGTTCTTC. Translation gives CAWSLRGAFSEQFF.

The V and J genes are TRBV7-3 and TRBJ2-2, with a tentative D call TRBD2 (6 bases). The germline CDR1 and CDR2 sequences are SGHTA and FQGTGA. The CDR3 is made up of 13 amino acids. Trimming shortened V by 3 bases and J by 8 bases, and 10 bases separated the two germline ends. In DNA form, the CDR3 reads TGTGCCAGCAGCTTCGGGGGAAAAGGGGAGCTGTTTTTT. It specifies CASSFGGKGELFF.

Notes on this clonotype: The CDR3 end shows no conserved phenylalanine or tryptophan, and so a read error is likely. The limits of the CDR3 on the DNA are not certain, so only TCRdb's listed CDR3 is given. The gene calls are TRBV6-2 or TRBV6-3 and TRBJ2-5; the table gives TRBD2 as D, unverified against the DNA. The CDR3 is 15 residues long, ends included. Looked up from germline, CDR1 is MNHEY and CDR2 is SVGEGT. CDR3 protein: CASRGVAGGQETRYS.

In the case of this clonotype: Germline is not matched at one junction end, which may reflect a read error. The rearrangement uses TRBV11-2 and TRBJ2-7; weak D call: TRBD1 (6 bases). The J call may be in error: the DNA end matches TRBJ2-1 better. In germline, CDR1 is SGHAT, CDR2 FQNNGV. The CDR3 length is 14 residues. CDR3 region: CTSSPRQEYYEQFF. The CDR3 DNA reads as TGTACCAGCAGTCCTCGACAGGAGTACTACGAGCAGTTCTTC.

In its sample, this clonotype was seen once. V and J are TRBV29-1 and TRBJ2-1; maybe TRBD2 (5 bases). This CDR3 is built from 15 residues. The germline V and J ends were trimmed by 4 bases and 7 bases, with 20 bases remaining between them. Germline CDR1 and CDR2: SQVTM and ANQGSEA. CDR3: CSVGLTRGFYNEQFF. CDR3 DNA sequence: TGCAGCGTTGGACTAACGCGAGGGTTCTATAATGAGCAGTTCTTC.

For this clonotype: In this CDR3 the conserved last residue, phenylalanine or tryptophan, is missing, so a read error is likely. The V gene is TRBV4-2, the J gene TRBJ2-7; D is uncertain. CDR1 and CDR2 (germline): LGHNA, YNFKEQ. This CDR3 has 12 amino acids. The CDR3 DNA reads as TGTGACAGCAGCCAAGATCGGAACGACCAGTACATC. Translated: CDSSQDRNDQYI.

For this clonotype: An end of the junction differs from the germline gene, which may be a read error. The chain employs TRBV5-5 and TRBJ2-1; D remains ambiguous. This CDR3 contains 13 residues. CDR1 SGHKS and CDR2 YYEKEE come from the germline V gene (reference sequence). The CDR3 sequence: CANSYRTGNEQFF. Here the CDR3 DNA reads TGTGCCAACAGCTATCGAACGGGCAATGAGCAGTTCTTC.

The chain recombines TRBV29-1 with TRBJ1-1, with D perhaps TRBD1 (5 bases). The germline V gene has CDR1 SQVTM and CDR2 ANQGSEA. Trimming removed 5 bases at V and 0 bases at J, with 16 bases between. The CDR3 contains 15 residues. CDR3 sequence: CSVSAGWAMNTEAFF. CDR3 in DNA: TGCAGCGTTTCAGCAGGGTGGGCCATGAACACTGAAGCTTTCTTT.

As concerns this clonotype: Because the CDR3 is missing its conserved closing phenylalanine or tryptophan, this is likely a read error. J is TRBJ2-7 and V is TRBV7-8; 8 positions agree with TRBD2. Trimming at V came to 5 bases and at J to 6 bases, leaving 12 bases not matched to a gene. This CDR3 has 15 residues. Germline V gene sequence: CDR1 SGHVS, CDR2 FQNEAQ. The DNA for the CDR3 is TGTGCCAGCAGCGTAACTAGCGGAACTAGGTCCGAGCAGTACCTC. This encodes CASSVTSGTRSEQYL.

The rearrangement uses TRBV28 and TRBJ2-3, with a tentative D call TRBD1 (6 bases). Germline CDR1 MDHEN, CDR2 SYDVKM. This CDR3 contains 16 residues. The V and J ends lost 5 bases and 5 bases respectively, with 20 bases between them. CDR3 DNA sequence: TGTGCCAGCAGTAAGGGGGTATCGACAGCGGAAGATACGCAGTATTTT. Residues: CASSKGVSTAEDTQYF. The variable domain in full, completed from reference TRBV28 and TRBJ2-3, reads DVKVTQSSRYLVKRTGEKVFLECVQDMDHENMFWYRQDPGLGLRLIYFSYDVKMKEKGDIPEGYSVSREKKERFSLILESASTNQTSMYLCASSKGVSTAEDTQYFGPGTRLTVL.

On this clonotype: This clone may be a read error of a much larger clone one base away. The gene calls are TRBV10-3 and TRBJ2-1; 11 bases map to TRBD2. The CDR3 runs 15 residues. With V trimmed by 11 bases and J by 7 bases, 13 bases remained unmatched. Germline V CDR1 and CDR2: ENHRY, SYGVKD. The chain's CDR3 is CALATIAGGSNEQFF. As DNA, the CDR3 is TGTGCCTTAGCCACCATAGCGGGAGGGTCGAATGAGCAGTTCTTC.

As regards this clonotype: An end of the junction differs from the germline gene, which may be a read error. CDR3 DNA: TGTGCCATCAGCCGAAGGATGGGGGGAACAGATACGCAGTATTTT. Amino acids: CAISRRMGGTDTQYF. This rearrangement joins TRBV4-2 to TRBJ2-3; D is possibly TRBD2 (6 bases). Germline V lookup: CDR1 LGHNA, CDR2 YNFKEQ. The CDR3 contains 15 residues.